Listed here are 15 T cell receptor beta chains from one sample, sequenced in a study of control samples from healthy donors and cancer patients (dated by TCRdb to the early 2020s). The library was prepared using the immunoSEQ multiplex PCR assay. TCRdb mirrors the immuneACCESS table, restricted to in-frame sequences. Some clones are absent from its copies; in checked studies, under half trace to an unresolved V gene, and the reason for the others is unknown. The sample table shows roughly 160,000 clones, and approximately 86% are seen once. The ten largest clones take up roughly 5.3% of the sample. Sequenced: blood. These receptors were obtained from a woman between 25 and 40 years old in good health.

This chain connects TRBV4-2 to TRBJ1-2; D unclear. V shed 2 bases and J shed 6 bases, with 22 bases lying between them. The CDR3 is made up of 17 amino acids. Germline values: CDR1 LGHNA, CDR2 YNFKEQ. CDR3 sequence: CASSQPMGQPQTDGYTF. CDR3 bases: TGTGCCAGCAGCCAACCTATGGGCCAGCCCCAAACGGATGGCTACACCTTC.

The V call is TRBV5-6, the J call TRBJ1-2; D is unresolved. Looked up from germline, CDR1 is SGHDT and CDR2 is YYEEEE. Trimming took 0 bases from V and 0 from J, leaving 6 bases between them. The CDR3 is 14 residues long. The chain's CDR3 is CASSLGGANYGYTF. In DNA form, the CDR3 reads TGTGCCAGCAGCTTGGGAGGAGCTAACTATGGCTACACCTTC.

The chain carries TRBV2 and TRBJ1-5, with 10 bases that match TRBD1. Per germline, CDR1 SNHLY and CDR2 FYNNEI. The CDR3 spans 15 residues. The J segment lost 5 bases and the V segment lost 6 bases, leaving 7 bases of the junction unmatched. The CDR3 coding sequence is TGTGCCAGCAGCCAACATGGGACAGGGGATCAGCCCCAGCATTTT. Its translation is CASSQHGTGDQPQHF.

This rearrangement joins TRBV11-3 to TRBJ2-3; 10 positions agree with TRBD2. The CDR3 contains 17 residues. Germline loops: CDR1 SGHNT, CDR2 YENEEA. V shed 1 base and J 1 base; nucleotides not matched to a gene: 5. The CDR3 sequence: CASSLGRLAGGTDTQYF. The CDR3 DNA reads as TGTGCCAGCAGCTTAGGTCGCCTAGCGGGAGGCACAGATACGCAGTATTTT.

V usage is TRBV3-1 (or the pseudogene TRBV3-2) and J usage is TRBJ1-5; D unclear. The CDR3 runs to 11 residues. CDR1 LGHDT and CDR2 YNNKEL come from the germline V gene (reference sequence). V was clipped by 4 bases and J by 4 bases, with 2 bases between them. CDR3 protein: CASSPNQPQHF. Here the CDR3 DNA reads TGTGCCAGCAGCCCAAATCAGCCCCAGCATTTT.

As regards this clone: Other DNA variants within this sample encode the same CDR3. The gene calls are TRBV5-1 and TRBJ2-5; D is ambiguous. The V end lost 0 bases, the J end lost 5 bases, and 5 bases lay between the germline ends. CDR3 length: 12 amino acids. In germline, CDR1 is SGHRS, CDR2 YFSETQ. The CDR3 sequence: CASSLASETQYF. The CDR3, as DNA: TGCGCCAGCAGCTTGGCCTCGGAGACCCAGTACTTC. The entire variable domain, with the rest obtained from reference TRBV5-1 and TRBJ2-5, is as follows: KAGVTQTPRYLIKTRGQQVTLSCSPISGHRSVSWYQQTPGQGLQFLFEYFSETQRNKGNFPGRFSGRQFSNSRSEMNVSTLELGDSALYLCASSLASETQYFGPGTRLLVL.

The chain is built from TRBV19 and TRBJ1-3; no clear D. The germline CDR1 and CDR2 sequences are LNHDA and SQIVND (reference sequence). This CDR3 region has 14 residues. Trimming took off 4 bases at V and 0 bases at J, with 7 bases between the two ends. The CDR3 spells CASSTPASGNTIYF. The DNA for the CDR3 is TGTGCCAGTAGTACACCGGCCTCTGGAAACACCATATATTTT. The full variable domain, in which reference TRBV19 and TRBJ1-3 provide the parts outside the CDR3, is DGGITQSPKYLFRKEGQNVTLSCEQNLNHDAMYWYRQDPGQGLRLIYYSQIVNDFQKGDIAEGYSVSREKKESFPLTVTSAQKNPTAFYLCASSTPASGNTIYFGEGSWLTVV.

CDR3 DNA sequence: TGTGCCAGCAGCTTGGTGAATGAAAAACTGTTTTTT. Amino acid sequence: CASSLVNEKLFF. The genes are TRBV5-6 and TRBJ1-4; no reliable D call. The CDR3 is 12 amino acids. Between the trimmed V and J ends, which lost 0 bases and 5 bases, there was a span of 2 bases. Germline V gene data show CDR1 as SGHDT and CDR2 as YYEEEE.

This clone was recorded once. V and J are TRBV5-1 and TRBJ2-3; D is perhaps TRBD1 (6 bases). V was cut by 5 bases and J by 0 bases, with 10 bases left in between. The CDR3 covers 14 residues. Per the germline V gene, CDR1 is SGHRS and CDR2 is YFSETQ. The CDR3 nucleotides are TGCGCCAGCAGACAGGGCGCTAGCACAGATACGCAGTATTTT. The encoded protein is CASRQGASTDTQYF.

The CDR3 DNA reads TGTGCCAGCAGTGACTCACTGAAGGGGGCGAACACCGGGGAGCTGTTTTTT. It yields the protein CASSDSLKGANTGELFF. This chain uses TRBV6-4 with TRBJ2-2; D possibly corresponds to TRBD1 (6 bases). This CDR3 has 17 amino acids. Germline values: CDR1 MRHNA, CDR2 SNTAGT. Trimming shortened V by 0 bases and J by 0 bases, and 11 bases separated the two germline ends.

This chain joins TRBV29-1 and TRBJ1-1; no definite D call. The CDR3 extends over 13 amino acids. V lost 5 bases and J lost 0, with 10 bases in between. CDR1 is SQVTM and CDR2 is ANQGSEA in the germline V gene. In nucleotides, the CDR3 is TGCAGCGTTTATCGGCAGTTGAACACTGAAGCTTTCTTT. Its protein product is CSVYRQLNTEAFF.

This clone was recorded once. The rearrangement links TRBV12-3 or TRBV12-4 to TRBJ1-2; 7 positions match TRBD1. Losses at the gene ends were 4 bases for V and 8 bases for J; bases not matched to a gene: 7. This CDR3 is built from 13 residues. CDR3 protein: CASSSPTGKGYTF. Written as DNA, the CDR3 is TGTGCCAGCAGTTCCCCGACAGGGAAGGGCTACACCTTC.

The V call is TRBV7-8, the J call TRBJ1-2; D gene uncertain. The CDR3 extends over 13 amino acids. Germline V gene data show CDR1 as SGHVS and CDR2 as FQNEAQ. Trimming took off 1 base at V and 6 bases at J, with 9 bases between the two ends. Here the CDR3 reads CASSLVPRDGYTF. The CDR3, as DNA: TGTGCCAGCAGCTTAGTTCCTAGGGATGGCTACACCTTC.

The rearrangement joins TRBV10-3 to TRBJ2-1; unclear D gene. Trimming stripped 5 bases from V and 7 bases from J, with 12 bases between. The CDR3 covers 13 residues. Looked up from germline, CDR1 is ENHRY and CDR2 is SYGVKD. The CDR3 region has the DNA TGTGCCATCAGTACTACTATTGGGAATGAGCAGTTCTTC. Protein sequence: CAISTTIGNEQFF.

The chain uses TRBV5-4 and TRBJ2-7, with 7 bases matching TRBD2. The CDR3 has 14 amino acids. Germline CDR1 and CDR2: SGHNT and YYREEE (reference sequence). V trimming: 6 bases; J trimming: 6 bases; junction bases outside the gene matches: 12. The CDR3: CASTLPGLVSEQYF. The CDR3 coding sequence is TGTGCCAGCACCCTCCCAGGACTAGTTAGCGAGCAGTACTTC.